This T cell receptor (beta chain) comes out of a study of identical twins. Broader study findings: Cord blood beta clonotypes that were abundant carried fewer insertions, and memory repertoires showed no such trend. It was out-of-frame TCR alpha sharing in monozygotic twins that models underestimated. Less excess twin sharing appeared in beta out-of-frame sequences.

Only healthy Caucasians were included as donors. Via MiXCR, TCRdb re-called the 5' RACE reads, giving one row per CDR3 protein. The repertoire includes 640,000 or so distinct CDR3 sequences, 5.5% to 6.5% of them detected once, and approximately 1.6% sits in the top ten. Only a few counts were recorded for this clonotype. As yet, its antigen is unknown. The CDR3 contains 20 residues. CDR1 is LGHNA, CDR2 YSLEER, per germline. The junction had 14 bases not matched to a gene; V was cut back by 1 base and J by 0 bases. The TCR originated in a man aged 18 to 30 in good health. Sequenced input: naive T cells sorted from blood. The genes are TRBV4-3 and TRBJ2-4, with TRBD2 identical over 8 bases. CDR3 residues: CASSQAAGGLRRLAKNIQYF. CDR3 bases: TGCGCCAGCAGCCAAGCGGCGGGGGGCTTAAGGCGGTTAGCCAAAAACATTCAGTACTTC.